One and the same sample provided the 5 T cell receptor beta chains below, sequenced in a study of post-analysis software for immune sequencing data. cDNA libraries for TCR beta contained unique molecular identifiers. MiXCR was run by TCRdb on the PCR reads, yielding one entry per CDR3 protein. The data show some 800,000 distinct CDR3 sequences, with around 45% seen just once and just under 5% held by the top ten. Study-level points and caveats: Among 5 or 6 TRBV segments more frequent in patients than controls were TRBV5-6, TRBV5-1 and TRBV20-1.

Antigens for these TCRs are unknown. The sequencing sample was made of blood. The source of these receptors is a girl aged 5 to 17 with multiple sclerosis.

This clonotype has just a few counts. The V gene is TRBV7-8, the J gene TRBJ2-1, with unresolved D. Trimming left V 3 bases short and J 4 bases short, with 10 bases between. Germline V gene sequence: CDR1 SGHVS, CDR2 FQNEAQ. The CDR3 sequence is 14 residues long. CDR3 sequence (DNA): TGTGCCAGCAGCTTCAGTGACATTTACAATGAGCAGTTCTTC. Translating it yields CASSFSDIYNEQFF.

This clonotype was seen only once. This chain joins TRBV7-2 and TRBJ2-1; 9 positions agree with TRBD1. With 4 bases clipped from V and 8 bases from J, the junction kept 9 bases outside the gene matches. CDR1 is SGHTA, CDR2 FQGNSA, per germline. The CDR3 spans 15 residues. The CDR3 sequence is CASSSYGTGFDEQFF. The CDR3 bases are TGTGCCAGCAGCTCTTATGGGACAGGGTTCGATGAGCAGTTCTTC.

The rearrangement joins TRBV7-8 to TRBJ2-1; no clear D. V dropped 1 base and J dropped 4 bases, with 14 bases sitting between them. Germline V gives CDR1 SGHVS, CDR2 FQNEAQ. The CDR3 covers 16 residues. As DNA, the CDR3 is TGTGCCAGCAGCTTAGTAGCTACCCAAATTTACAATGAGCAGTTCTTC. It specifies CASSLVATQIYNEQFF.

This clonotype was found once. CDR3 nucleotide sequence: TGTGCCAGCAGCCCGGATGTGGGAATGCTAACAGATACGCAGTATTTT. Protein sequence: CASSPDVGMLTDTQYF. The genes are TRBV9 and TRBJ2-3; D call uncertain. The germline CDR1 and CDR2 sequences are SGDLS and YYNGEE. Trimming shortened V by 4 bases and J by 3 bases, and 18 bases separated the two germline ends. This CDR3 is built from 16 residues.

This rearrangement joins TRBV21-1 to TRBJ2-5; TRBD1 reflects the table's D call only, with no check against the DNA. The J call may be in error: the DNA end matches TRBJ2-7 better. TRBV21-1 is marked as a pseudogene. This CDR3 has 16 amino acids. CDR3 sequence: CASSQGRQGMTYEQYF. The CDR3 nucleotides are TGTGCCAGCAGCCAGGGGAGACAGGGGATGACCTACGAGCAGTACTTC.